The rows below give T cell receptor beta chains drawn from one sample of a study of CD8 T cells in Susac syndrome. TCRdb re-called the immunoSEQ multiplex PCR reads with MiXCR, one entry per CDR3 protein. The sample includes 65,000 to 95,000 distinct CDR3 sequences, roughly 94% seen only once; the top ten take roughly 0.97%. Sequencing used CD8+ T cells from PBMCs. These receptor sequences come from a human donor with Susac syndrome. CDR3s include the opening cysteine and the closing phenylalanine or tryptophan. The D gene is left open where the match is weak. Some rows mark clone size as missing; the rest say once, few, many or name a class of expanded clone.

v_call,j_call,clone_size,d_call,cdr3_aa,cdr3_nt
TRBV18,TRBJ2-1,.,TRBD1,CASSPETGDNEQFF,TGTGCCAGCTCACCAGAGACAGGGGACAATGAGCAGTTCTTC
TRBV3-1,TRBJ2-1,.,.,CASSQVAVSSYNEQFF,TGTGCCAGCAGCCAAGTGGCGGTCAGCTCCTACAATGAGCAGTTCTTC
TRBV7-9,TRBJ1-1,.,.,CASSRDPMNTEAFF,TGTGCCAGCAGCCGGGACCCCATGAACACTGAAGCTTTCTTT
TRBV25-1,TRBJ1-6,once,.,CASSEGGSPLHF,TGTGCCAGCAGTGAGGGCGGATCACCCCTCCACTTT
TRBV7-8,TRBJ2-4,.,TRBD1,CASSFARDSWEYF,TGTGCCAGCAGCTTTGCCAGGGACAGTTGGGAGTACTTC
TRBV18,TRBJ2-7,.,.,CASSPDTSYEQYF,TGTGCCAGCTCGCCGGACACCTCCTACGAGCAGTACTTC
TRBV2,TRBJ2-1,.,.,CASSPRAPYNEQFF,TGTGCCAGCAGCCCCCGGGCCCCCTACAATGAGCAGTTCTTC
TRBV5-6,TRBJ2-3,.,TRBD1,CASSLQGHTQYF,TGTGCCAGCAGTTTACAGGGGCATACGCAGTATTTT
TRBV4-1,TRBJ1-1,.,.,CASSQFRGTEAFF,TGCGCCAGCAGCCAATTCCGGGGGACTGAAGCTTTCTTT
TRBV2,TRBJ2-5,.,TRBD2,CASNAEGGGAEETQYF,TGTGCCAGCAATGCGGAGGGCGGGGGGGCCGAAGAGACCCAGTACTTC
TRBV5-6,TRBJ2-7,once,TRBD2,CASSLPSGSYEQYF,TGTGCCAGCAGCTTGCCTAGCGGGAGTTACGAGCAGTACTTC
TRBV13,TRBJ2-2,.,.,CASSLVDLKAAGELFF,TGTGCCAGCAGCTTAGTGGACCTCAAGGCGGCCGGGGAGCTGTTTTTT
TRBV7-9,TRBJ2-7,.,.,CASSSPQGSNEQYF,TGTGCCAGCAGCTCACCTCAGGGTTCGAACGAGCAGTACTTC
TRBV19,TRBJ2-3,.,TRBD1,CASSISGQRADTQYF,TGTGCCAGTAGTATTTCGGGACAGAGGGCAGATACGCAGTATTTT
TRBV11-2,TRBJ2-1,.,TRBD2,CASGIAGDSYNEQFF,TGTGCCAGCGGGATAGCGGGGGACTCTTACAATGAGCAGTTCTTC
TRBV27,TRBJ2-1,.,.,CASSFRGGLYNEQFF,TGTGCCAGCAGTTTTAGGGGGGGCCTTTACAATGAGCAGTTCTTC
TRBV5-1,TRBJ2-1,.,TRBD2,CASSLSGSSSYNEQFF,TGCGCCAGCAGCTTGAGCGGGAGCAGCTCCTACAATGAGCAGTTCTTC
TRBV11-1,TRBJ1-2,.,.,CASSLSQTTNYGYTF,TGTGCCAGCAGCTTAAGCCAGACTACTAACTATGGCTACACCTTC
TRBV2,TRBJ2-1,.,.,CASSDGYNEQFF,TGTGCCAGCAGTGACGGCTACAATGAGCAGTTCTTC
TRBV28,TRBJ1-5,.,.,CASSLWGESITPQHF,TGTGCCAGCAGTTTATGGGGGGAATCTATCACGCCCCAGCATTTT
TRBV20-1,TRBJ1-4,.,.,CSAPSEGRYEKLFF,TGCAGTGCACCATCGGAAGGACGGTATGAAAAACTGTTTTTT
TRBV20-1,TRBJ2-1,.,TRBD2,CSASPRLAGNYNEQFF,TGCAGTGCTAGCCCTCGACTAGCGGGCAACTACAATGAGCAGTTCTTC
TRBV9,TRBJ2-5,.,.,CASSVGSSDGTQYF,TGTGCCAGCAGCGTAGGGTCGAGCGATGGGACCCAGTACTTC
TRBV28,TRBJ2-1,.,.,CASSLVGNEQFF,TGTGCCAGCAGTTTAGTTGGCAATGAGCAGTTCTTC
TRBV13,TRBJ2-3,.,.,CASSSQGGWGTDTQYF,TGTGCCAGCAGCTCCCAGGGGGGATGGGGCACAGATACGCAGTATTTT
TRBV25-1,TRBJ1-1,once,.,CASSVGPSPVEAFF,TGTGCCAGCAGTGTCGGGCCCAGTCCGGTCGAAGCTTTCTTT
TRBV5-4,TRBJ1-1,.,.,CASREGSPNTEAFF,TGTGCCAGCAGAGAGGGATCCCCGAACACTGAAGCTTTCTTT
TRBV29-1,TRBJ2-5,.,TRBD2,CSVASGAYQETQYF,TGCAGCGTTGCGAGCGGGGCGTACCAAGAGACCCAGTACTTC